The 30 T cell receptor beta chains below were found in one sample sequenced in a study of CD8+ T cells in alopecia areata. The treatment was: oral pan-JAK inhibitor, 5-10 mg twice daily. Extracted RNA was reverse transcribed, and the resulting cDNA served as sequencing template. TCRdb keeps only in-frame clones here, not all; method: immunoSEQ multiplex PCR. This table has hundreds of thousands of clones, roughly three fifths appearing once. The material was CD4+ T cells sorted from blood, obtained at week 44, from a patient treated with tofacitinib. The receptors originated from a human donor with alopecia areata.

V and J are TRBV18 and TRBJ1-5, with unresolved D. V lost 2 bases, J lost 2 bases, and 10 bases lay in between. The CDR3 spans 15 residues. Germline CDR1 is KGHSH and CDR2 is LQKENI. CDR3 residues: CASSPESAGNQPQHF. The DNA for the CDR3 is TGTGCCAGCTCACCAGAGTCGGCTGGCAATCAGCCCCAGCATTTT.

This sequence joins TRBV5-6 and TRBJ2-1; D unclear. Germline V lookup: CDR1 SGHDT, CDR2 YYEEEE. CDR3 length equals 12 residues. Deletions cut 5 bases from V and 13 bases from J, with 16 bases between. CDR3 sequence reads: CASSNDVPPQFF. The CDR3 region has the DNA TGTGCCAGCAGTAATGATGTGCCTCCCCAGTTCTTC.

Note on this clone: Additional DNA sequences in this sample encode the identical CDR3. The gene calls are TRBV29-1 and TRBJ2-7; the match to TRBD1 covers 9 bases. V shed 5 bases, J shed 3 bases, and the junction held 2 bases outside the gene matches. The CDR3 is 12 amino acids. In germline, CDR1 is SQVTM, CDR2 ANQGSEA. CDR3 nucleotide sequence: TGCAGCGTTAGGACAGGGGTCTACGAGCAGTACTTC. This translates into CSVRTGVYEQYF.

This clone showed up just once. The chain joins TRBV2 to TRBJ1-1, with D perhaps TRBD1 (5 bases). The CDR3 consists of 13 residues. The germline CDR1 and CDR2 sequences are SNHLY and FYNNEI. Deletions cut 2 bases from V and 4 bases from J, with 8 bases between. CDR3 loop: CASSELGGTEAFF. The CDR3, as DNA: TGTGCCAGCAGTGAACTCGGGGGCACTGAAGCTTTCTTT. Based on the CDR3 plus reference TRBV2 and TRBJ1-1, the full variable domain is EPEVTQTPSHQVTQMGQEVILRCVPISNHLYFYWYRQILGQKVEFLVSFYNNEISEKSEIFDDQFSVERPDGSNFTLKIRSTKLEDSAMYFCASSELGGTEAFFGQGTRLTVV.

The V and J genes are TRBV14 and TRBJ2-2, with unresolved D. This CDR3 has 13 residues. Germline V gives CDR1 SGHDN, CDR2 FVKESK. Trimming removed 5 bases from V and 5 bases from J, with 9 bases in between. The CDR3 DNA follows: TGTGCCAGCAGCTTCAGAGAGACCGGGGAGCTGTTTTTT. Encoded protein: CASSFRETGELFF.

The chain uses TRBV2 and TRBJ1-5; D is undetermined. Germline V gene data show CDR1 as SNHLY and CDR2 as FYNNEI. The CDR3 is made up of 13 amino acids. Trimming took off 1 base at V and 3 bases at J, with 4 bases between the two ends. This chain's CDR3 is CASSEGINQPQHF. In DNA, the CDR3 is TGTGCCAGCAGTGAAGGGATCAATCAGCCCCAGCATTTT. The variable domain in full, with the rest retrieved from reference TRBV2 and TRBJ1-5, is EPEVTQTPSHQVTQMGQEVILRCVPISNHLYFYWYRQILGQKVEFLVSFYNNEISEKSEIFDDQFSVERPDGSNFTLKIRSTKLEDSAMYFCASSEGINQPQHFGDGTRLSIL.

The chain has TRBV20-1 and TRBJ2-7; no definite D call. Germline CDR1 DFQATT, CDR2 SNEGSKA (reference sequence). V lost 0 bases and J lost 6, with 6 bases in between. The CDR3 is 11 amino acids. The CDR3 coding sequence is TGCAGTGCTAGAGACGACGGCGAGCAGTACTTC. It translates to CSARDDGEQYF.

The chain joins TRBV5-1 to TRBJ1-2, with D unclear. Germline V gene data show CDR1 as SGHRS and CDR2 as YFSETQ. Trimming shortened V by 0 bases and J by 3 bases, and 9 bases separated the two germline ends. The CDR3 extends over 14 amino acids. CDR3 in amino acids: CASSLGTSDYGYTF. The CDR3 DNA follows: TGCGCCAGCAGCTTGGGGACCTCGGACTATGGCTACACCTTC.

The chain employs TRBV29-1 and TRBJ2-3; TRBD2 is a possible D gene (6 bases). Germline V gives CDR1 SQVTM, CDR2 ANQGSEA. The V gene lost 8 bases and the J gene lost 0 bases, with 12 bases spanning the gap. This CDR3 has 13 amino acids. CDR3 in amino acids: CSHLAVSTDTQYF. In DNA form, the CDR3 reads TGCAGCCACTTAGCGGTCAGCACAGATACGCAGTATTTT.

This chain joins TRBV29-1 and TRBJ1-2; D possibly corresponds to TRBD1 (5 bases). The germline V and J ends were trimmed by 4 bases and 1 base, with 13 bases remaining between them. This CDR3 spans 14 amino acids. Germline V gives CDR1 SQVTM, CDR2 ANQGSEA. CDR3 amino acids: CSVVGGEFNYGYTF. The CDR3 DNA sequence: TGCAGCGTTGTTGGGGGGGAGTTTAACTATGGCTACACCTTC.

A few counts support this clone. The chain uses TRBV23-1 and TRBJ1-1; weak D call: TRBD1 (6 bases). TRBV23-1 is classed as an ORF, of uncertain function. The CDR3 runs 16 residues. Trimming shortened V by 1 base and J by 5 bases, and 17 bases separated the two germline ends. CDR3 residues: CASSQYFQGSETEAFF. CDR3 bases: TGCGCCAGCAGTCAATATTTTCAGGGGTCGGAAACTGAAGCTTTCTTT.

V is TRBV2 and J is TRBJ2-1; D possibly corresponds to TRBD1 (6 bases). The length of the CDR3 is 14 residues. CDR1 and CDR2 (germline): SNHLY, FYNNEI. Deletions cut 7 bases from V and 7 bases from J, with 17 bases between. CDR3 DNA sequence: TGTGCCAGCAACTCAAACAGGGTTGGTAATGAGCAGTTCTTC. Protein sequence: CASNSNRVGNEQFF. Together with reference TRBV2 and TRBJ2-1, the CDR3 gives the full variable domain: EPEVTQTPSHQVTQMGQEVILRCVPISNHLYFYWYRQILGQKVEFLVSFYNNEISEKSEIFDDQFSVERPDGSNFTLKIRSTKLEDSAMYFCASNSNRVGNEQFFGPGTRLTVL.

This clone was seen only a few times. The rearrangement links TRBV5-6 to TRBJ2-1; TRBD2 is a possible D gene (6 bases). The length of the CDR3 is 14 residues. The germline V gene has CDR1 SGHDT and CDR2 YYEEEE. V gave up 3 bases and J gave up 8 bases, with 15 bases separating them. CDR3 bases: TGTGCCAGCAGCTCGCCGGGACTCCAAGATGAGCAGTTCTTC. Amino acids: CASSSPGLQDEQFF.

This clone was observed a handful of times. V usage is TRBV5-1 and J usage is TRBJ2-7; no definite D call. This CDR3 has 17 amino acids. V lost 0 bases and J lost 2, with 18 bases in between. Germline V CDR1 and CDR2: SGHRS, YFSETQ. The CDR3 here is CASSLVGSGPSPYEQYF. CDR3 coding DNA: TGCGCCAGCAGCTTGGTCGGTTCAGGACCCTCGCCCTACGAGCAGTACTTC.

V is TRBV2 and J is TRBJ1-1; the match to TRBD1 covers 9 bases. The V and J ends lost 6 bases and 3 bases, in that order; junction bases with no gene match: 5. The CDR3 has 14 residues. Germline CDR1 reads SNHLY; CDR2 reads FYNNEI. The CDR3 bases are TGTGCCAGCAGATACACAGGGGGCGACACTGAAGCTTTCTTT. Residues: CASRYTGGDTEAFF. Variable domain in full (rest from reference TRBV2 and TRBJ1-1): EPEVTQTPSHQVTQMGQEVILRCVPISNHLYFYWYRQILGQKVEFLVSFYNNEISEKSEIFDDQFSVERPDGSNFTLKIRSTKLEDSAMYFCASRYTGGDTEAFFGQGTRLTVV.

V and J are TRBV5-1 and TRBJ2-3; no definite D call. The germline V gene encodes CDR1 SGHRS and CDR2 YFSETQ. The CDR3 loop spans 16 amino acids. Deletions cut 4 bases from V and 0 bases from J, with 15 bases between. The CDR3 coding sequence is TGCGCCAGCAGCAAGGGAACGTCTTCTAGCACAGATACGCAGTATTTT. Its protein is CASSKGTSSSTDTQYF.

In this sample, this clone turned up once. The chain joins TRBV29-1 to TRBJ1-1; possibly TRBD1 for D (6 bases). V gave up 6 bases and J gave up 7 bases, with 24 bases separating them. The length of the CDR3 is 15 residues. Germline CDR1 and CDR2: SQVTM and ANQGSEA. CDR3 residues: CSVVTRQAPGREAFF. CDR3 sequence (DNA): TGCAGCGTGGTTACTCGACAGGCCCCGGGCCGTGAAGCTTTCTTT. The full variable domain, in which reference TRBV29-1 and TRBJ1-1 provide the parts outside the CDR3, is SAVISQKPSRDICQRGTSLTIQCQVDSQVTMMFWYRQQPGQSLTLIATANQGSEATYESGFVIDKFPISRPNLTFSTLTVSNMSPEDSSIYLCSVVTRQAPGREAFFGQGTRLTVV.

The V call is TRBV5-6, the J call TRBJ2-2; the match to TRBD1 covers 10 bases. The CDR3 spans 17 residues. Germline V CDR1 and CDR2: SGHDT, YYEEEE. After removal of 5 bases from V and 0 bases from J, the junction contained 7 bases not matched to a gene. The DNA of the CDR3 is TGTGCCAGCAGTCGACAGGGGGCTCGGGCGAACACCGGGGAGCTGTTTTTT. Encoded protein: CASSRQGARANTGELFF.

V usage is TRBV5-1 and J usage is TRBJ1-1; unclear D gene. The CDR3 runs 13 residues. V was shortened by 4 bases and J by 8 bases, with 15 bases between the two germline ends. Germline values: CDR1 SGHRS, CDR2 YFSETQ. CDR3 DNA: TGCGCCAGCAGCACCGAGGGCGGGTGGGAAGCTTTCTTT. This gives the protein CASSTEGGWEAFF.

This clone was observed a handful of times. The chain carries TRBV11-2 and TRBJ2-7; D perhaps matches TRBD1 (5 bases). Germline values: CDR1 SGHAT, CDR2 FQNNGV. The CDR3 contains 12 residues. The V and J ends lost 3 bases and 5 bases respectively, with 8 bases between them. The DNA of the CDR3 is TGTGCCAGCAGCTTGAACAGGAACGAGCAGTACTTC. As protein: CASSLNRNEQYF.

J is TRBJ2-6 and V is TRBV15; no reliable D call. CDR3 length: 15 residues. Germline V CDR1 and CDR2: LNHNV, YYDKDF (reference sequence). The V end lost 1 base, the J end lost 2 bases, and 6 bases lay between the germline ends. The CDR3 coding sequence is TGTGCCACCAGCAGAGGAAAGACTGGGGCCAACGTCCTGACTTTC. Its translation: CATSRGKTGANVLTF.

This rearrangement joins TRBV29-1 to TRBJ2-3; D unresolved. This CDR3 has 12 amino acids. From germline, CDR1 is SQVTM and CDR2 ANQGSEA. V was trimmed by 5 bases and J by 6 bases, leaving 12 bases between them. The chain's CDR3 is CSVNPQSDTQYF. The CDR3 DNA reads as TGCAGCGTTAACCCACAGAGCGATACGCAGTATTTT.

The V call is TRBV5-6, the J call TRBJ2-5, with TRBD1 matching over 9 bases. This CDR3 comprises 15 residues. V shed 1 base, J shed 4 bases, and the junction held 5 bases outside the gene matches. Germline V gene sequence: CDR1 SGHDT, CDR2 YYEEEE. CDR3 bases: TGTGCCAGCAGCTTGCTACAGGGGGCAGGAGAGACCCAGTACTTC. This gives the protein CASSLLQGAGETQYF.

This chain uses TRBV9 with TRBJ2-2; 11 bases line up with TRBD2. The CDR3 is made up of 15 amino acids. CDR1 is SGDLS and CDR2 is YYNGEE in the germline V gene. Losses at the gene ends were 3 bases for V and 5 bases for J; bases not matched to a gene: 3. CDR3: CASSDRTSGTGELFF. CDR3 sequence (DNA): TGTGCCAGCAGCGACCGGACTAGCGGGACCGGGGAGCTGTTTTTT. The full variable domain, in which reference TRBV9 and TRBJ2-2 provide the parts outside the CDR3, is DSGVTQTPKHLITATGQRVTLRCSPRSGDLSVYWYQQSLDQGLQFLIQYYNGEERAKGNILERFSAQQFPDLHSELNLSSLELGDSALYFCASSDRTSGTGELFFGEGSRLTVL.

The chain has TRBV30 and TRBJ1-6; the D is unclear. The V end was cut by 0 bases, the J end by 9 bases, with 6 bases between. CDR1 and CDR2 from the germline V gene are GTSNPN and SVGIG (reference sequence). The length of the CDR3 is 12 residues. This CDR3 reads CAWSVMASPLHF. In DNA, the CDR3 is TGTGCCTGGAGTGTTATGGCTTCACCCCTCCACTTT.

The chain carries TRBV30 and TRBJ1-6, with D possibly being TRBD1 (5 bases). Germline-derived CDR1 and CDR2 are GTSNPN and SVGIG (reference sequence). CDR3 length: 13 residues. V lost 3 bases to trimming and J lost 8 bases, with 11 bases between them. DNA for the CDR3: TGTGCCTGGAGGACAGACGCCGATTCACCCCTCCACTTT. It is translated as CAWRTDADSPLHF. Full variable domain (outside the CDR3, taken from reference TRBV30 and TRBJ1-6): SQTIHQWPATLVQPVGSPLSLECTVEGTSNPNLYWYRQAAGRGLQLLFYSVGIGQISSEVPQNLSASRPQDRQFILSSKKLLLSDSGFYLCAWRTDADSPLHFGNGTRLTVT.

This rearrangement joins TRBV7-8 to TRBJ2-1; maybe TRBD2 (5 bases). Germline loops: CDR1 SGHVS, CDR2 FQNEAQ. CDR3 size: 14 residues. Between the trimmed V and J ends, which lost 5 bases and 8 bases, there was a span of 16 bases. CDR3 sequence reads: CASSPGGRRDEQFF. The CDR3 DNA sequence: TGTGCCAGCAGCCCCGGTGGGCGGCGGGATGAGCAGTTCTTC.

The chain recombines TRBV29-1 with TRBJ1-2; D uncertain. V was clipped by 4 bases and J by 4 bases, with 22 bases between them. CDR1 SQVTM and CDR2 ANQGSEA come from the germline V gene. This CDR3 spans 16 amino acids. The CDR3 coding sequence is TGCAGCGTTGGGCCTGCTATGAGTAGGGTAGGCTATGGCTACACCTTC. Translating gives CSVGPAMSRVGYGYTF.

V usage is TRBV27 and J usage is TRBJ1-1; D possibly corresponds to TRBD1 (5 bases). Germline V CDR1 and CDR2: MNHEY, SMNVEV (reference sequence). The CDR3 consists of 14 residues. V was trimmed by 6 bases and J by 0 bases, leaving 11 bases between them. CDR3 residues: CASRPTALNTEAFF. In DNA form, the CDR3 reads TGTGCCAGCAGACCGACAGCCTTGAACACTGAAGCTTTCTTT.

This clone showed up many times. This chain connects TRBV28 to TRBJ2-7, with 7 bases fitting TRBD2. Germline V gives CDR1 MDHEN, CDR2 SYDVKM. The CDR3 runs to 12 residues. V shed 6 bases, J shed 7 bases, and the junction held 6 bases outside the gene matches. In DNA form, the CDR3 reads TGTGCCAGCAGAGCGGGGTGGGGTGAGCAGTACTTC. Protein product: CASRAGWGEQYF.